This T cell receptor beta chain appears in the sequencing data of a study of glioma-infiltrating T cells after dendritic cell vaccination. About this clone: Its antigen is still unknown.

Time point specified: after dendritic cell vaccination, including at tumor progression/relapse. Before vaccination, two weeks after the third vaccination, and at progression, PBMC were collected. The CDR3 runs 15 residues. V gave up 0 bases and J gave up 0 bases, with 9 bases separating them. Germline V gives CDR1 MGHRA, CDR2 YSYEKL. Repertoires were generated with immunoSEQ multiplex PCR, while TCRdb's copy carries only in-frame clones and drops some. The profile shows fewer than 85,000 clones, roughly 87% of them singletons. Overall study results and limits: TCR clonality showed no direct relationship with survival.

This clonotype was sampled from a human donor with glioblastoma. Sequencing used blood, obtained after dendritic cell vaccination. The chain has TRBV4-1 and TRBJ2-7; maybe TRBD1 (5 bases). This CDR3 is CASSQEFRDSYEQYF. CDR3 DNA sequence: TGCGCCAGCAGCCAAGAGTTCAGGGACTCCTACGAGCAGTACTTC.